The rows below give T cell receptor beta chains drawn from one sample of a study of T cell responses to AZD1222 COVID-19 vaccine. Clones were read by immunoSEQ multiplex PCR, and TCRdb kept only the in-frame ones, dropping some. The table records 110,000 or so clones, about 82% of them present only once. Source: peripheral blood, taken on day 0 of AZD1222 vaccination. The receptors derive from an adult in good health. Both conserved end residues are part of each CDR3. D genes are given only for firm matches. Clone sizes are given selectively: once, few, many, or a class where the clone is expanded.

v_gene	j_gene	d_gene	abundance	CDR3aa	CDR3nt
TRBV3-1/TRBV3-2	TRBJ1-1	-	-	CASSRQNTEAFF	TGTGCCAGCAGCCGACAGAACACTGAAGCTTTCTTT
TRBV27	TRBJ2-5	-	once	CASSFTGTQETQYF	TGTGCCAGCAGTTTTACGGGGACCCAAGAGACCCAGTACTTC
TRBV6-5	TRBJ1-1	-	-	CASSYSKIFTGAFF	TGTGCCAGCAGTTACTCGAAGATTTTCACTGGAGCTTTCTTT
TRBV28	TRBJ2-7	TRBD2	once	CASSPHSGGSFYEQYF	TGTGCCAGCAGCCCTCATAGCGGGGGATCGTTCTACGAGCAGTACTTC
TRBV19	TRBJ2-3	-	-	CASSQDLTWDDTQYF	TGTGCCAGTAGTCAGGACCTAACCTGGGATGATACGCAGTATTTT
TRBV5-1	TRBJ2-5	-	-	CASSPGSQETQYF	TGCGCCAGCAGCCCGGGAAGCCAAGAGACCCAGTACTTC
TRBV6-5	TRBJ1-6	-	-	CASSPGQPPYSPLHF	TGTGCCAGCAGTCCAGGACAGCCACCTTATTCACCCCTCCACTTT
TRBV3-1/TRBV3-2	TRBJ2-7	TRBD2	-	CASSRKLAGVVYEQYF	TGTGCCAGCAGCCGAAAACTAGCGGGGGTAGTCTACGAGCAGTACTTC
TRBV28	TRBJ1-2	-	-	CASSITGANKYGYTF	TGTGCCAGCAGTATCACCGGGGCCAACAAATATGGCTACACCTTC
TRBV13	TRBJ2-3	-	-	CASSMRAGDISTDTQYF	TGTGCCAGCAGCATGCGCGCGGGGGACATAAGCACAGATACGCAGTATTTT
TRBV4-3	TRBJ1-2	-	-	CASSQEGGQGGYTF	TGCGCCAGCAGCCAAGAAGGGGGGCAAGGGGGCTACACCTTC
TRBV11-1	TRBJ1-1	-	-	CASSPGRLNTEAFF	TGTGCCAGCAGCCCCGGACGGTTGAACACTGAAGCTTTCTTT
TRBV28	TRBJ1-6	-	-	CASSLQDPRNSPLHF	TGTGCCAGCAGCTTACAGGACCCAAGAAATTCACCCCTCCACTTT
TRBV13	TRBJ1-2	TRBD1	-	CASSFPGQGHYGYTF	TGTGCCAGCAGCTTCCCCGGACAGGGCCACTATGGCTACACCTTC
TRBV6-5	TRBJ1-1	-	-	CASSYSMGETEAFF	TGTGCCAGCAGTTACTCGATGGGGGAAACTGAAGCTTTCTTT
TRBV6-2/TRBV6-3	TRBJ2-3	-	-	CASSYSGRSGPLGVGTQYF	TGTGCCAGCAGTTACTCGGGGCGATCCGGGCCCTTGGGGGTCGGTACGCAGTATTTT
TRBV3-1/TRBV3-2	TRBJ2-4	-	-	CASSQSMAGAQISIQYF	TGTGCCAGCAGCCAGTCGATGGCGGGGGCGCAGATTAGCATTCAGTACTTC
TRBV5-5	TRBJ1-5	-	-	CASSRRTDYSNQPQHF	TGTGCCAGCAGCCGTCGGACAGATTATAGCAATCAGCCCCAGCATTTT
TRBV4-2	TRBJ2-4	-	-	CASSQDVQPSKNIQYF	TGTGCCAGCAGCCAAGATGTTCAGCCCTCCAAAAACATTCAGTACTTC
TRBV3-1/TRBV3-2	TRBJ2-3	-	-	CASSQQRGGTQYF	TGTGCCAGCAGCCAACAAAGAGGGGGGACGCAGTATTTT
TRBV3-1/TRBV3-2	TRBJ2-3	-	-	CASSTSDTQYF	TGTGCCAGCAGCACCTCAGATACGCAGTATTTT